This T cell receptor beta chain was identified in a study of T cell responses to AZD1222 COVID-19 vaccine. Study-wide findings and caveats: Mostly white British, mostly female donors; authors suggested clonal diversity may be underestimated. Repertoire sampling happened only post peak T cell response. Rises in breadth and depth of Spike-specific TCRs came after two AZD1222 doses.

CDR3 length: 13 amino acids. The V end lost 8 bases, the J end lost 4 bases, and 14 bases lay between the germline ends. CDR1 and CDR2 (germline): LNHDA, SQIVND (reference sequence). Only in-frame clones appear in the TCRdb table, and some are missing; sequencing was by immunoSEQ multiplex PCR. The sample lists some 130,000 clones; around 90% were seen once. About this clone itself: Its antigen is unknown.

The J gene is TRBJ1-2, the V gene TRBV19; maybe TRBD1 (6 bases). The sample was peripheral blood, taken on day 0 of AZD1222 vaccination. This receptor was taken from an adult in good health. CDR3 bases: TGTGCCAGTGAGGGAGGACAGATCTATGGCTACACCTTC. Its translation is CASEGGQIYGYTF.